This note documents a single T cell receptor beta chain sequence. Source study methods: Using reference gene primer amplification, nucleated cell counts were estimated. The table came from immunoSEQ multiplex PCR; TCRdb's copy has only in-frame clones and leaves some out. V, J and clone size derive from that table, while D and trimming were established from the DNA sequence. The table lists 380,000 or so clones, approximately 88% of them singletons, with roughly 1.2% in the top ten. The sample belongs to a study of blood T cell repertoires in COVID-19. Study at large: Sites across the United States, Italy and Spain contributed samples from acute and convalescent COVID-19.

The CDR3 extends over 11 amino acids. CDR1 is SQVTM and CDR2 is ANQGSEA in the germline V gene. V gave up 4 bases and J gave up 9 bases, with 13 bases separating them. Sequencing used peripheral blood. The TCR originated in a man in his forties with acute or convalescent COVID-19. The chain recombines TRBV29-1 with TRBJ2-7; D may be TRBD2 (7 bases). The CDR3 bases are TGCAGCGTTGTCGCGGGGGCTGGGCAGTACTTC. It yields the protein CSVVAGAGQYF.